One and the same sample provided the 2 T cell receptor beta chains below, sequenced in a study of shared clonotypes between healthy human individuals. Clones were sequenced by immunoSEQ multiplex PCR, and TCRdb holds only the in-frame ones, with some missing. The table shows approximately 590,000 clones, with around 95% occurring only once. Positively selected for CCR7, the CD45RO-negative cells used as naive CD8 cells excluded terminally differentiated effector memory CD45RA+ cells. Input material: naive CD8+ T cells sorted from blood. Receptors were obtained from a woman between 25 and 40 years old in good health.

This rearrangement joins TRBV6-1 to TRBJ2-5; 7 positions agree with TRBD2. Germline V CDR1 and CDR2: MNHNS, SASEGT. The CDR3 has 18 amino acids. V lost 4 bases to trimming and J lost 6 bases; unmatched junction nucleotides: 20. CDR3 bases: TGTGCCAGCAGTGCCCCCACTTACGGGGCGGGAGCGCGACAGACCCAGTACTTC. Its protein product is CASSAPTYGAGARQTQYF.

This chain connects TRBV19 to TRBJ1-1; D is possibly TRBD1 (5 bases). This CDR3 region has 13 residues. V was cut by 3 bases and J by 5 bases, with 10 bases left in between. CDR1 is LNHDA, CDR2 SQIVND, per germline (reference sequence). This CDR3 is CASSILTATEAFF. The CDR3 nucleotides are TGTGCCAGTAGTATTTTGACAGCGACTGAAGCTTTCTTT.